The 17 T cell receptor beta chains below all came from one sample that was sequenced in a study of T cells after yellow fever vaccination. TCRdb redid the calling of the 5' RACE reads with MiXCR, one entry per CDR3 protein. The sample holds 250,000 or so distinct CDR3 sequences, more than 6.5% seen once. The sequenced sample was CD4+ T cells sorted from PBMCs, obtained on the day of the yellow fever booster vaccination. These receptors all stem from a man aged 25 to 40 who received the YFV17D yellow fever vaccine.

This clonotype has only a few counts. The V call is TRBV9, the J call TRBJ1-2, with 7 bases lining up with TRBD1. The germline V gene has CDR1 SGDLS and CDR2 YYNGEE. Trimming cost V 0 bases and J 3 bases; bases outside gene matches: 5. The CDR3 has 15 amino acids. The CDR3 here is CASSVVGQGDYGYTF. CDR3 sequence (DNA): TGTGCCAGCAGCGTAGTGGGGCAGGGGGACTATGGCTACACCTTC.

This clonotype occurred a few times. The chain employs TRBV12-3 or TRBV12-4 and TRBJ2-2; D gene unclear. This CDR3 is 13 amino acids long. Trimming shortened V by 3 bases and J by 2 bases, and 4 bases separated the two germline ends. For the CDR3, the DNA is TGTGCCAGCAGTTTGATAAACACCGGGGAGCTGTTTTTT. Amino acids: CASSLINTGELFF.

This clonotype was seen more than once but under ten times. This chain joins TRBV6-6 and TRBJ2-1; the D is unclear. CDR3 length: 11 residues. Germline lookup yields CDR1 MNHNY and CDR2 SVGAGI (reference sequence). V gave up 2 bases and J gave up 6 bases, with 2 bases separating them. CDR3 residues: CASSYLNEQFF. The CDR3 region has the DNA TGTGCCAGCAGTTACCTCAATGAGCAGTTCTTC.

The rearrangement joins TRBV28 to TRBJ2-1, with TRBD2 identical over 9 bases. Trimming removed 5 bases from V and 6 bases from J; junction bases left unmatched: 8. The CDR3 spans 15 residues. Germline assignment: CDR1 MDHEN and CDR2 SYDVKM. In DNA form, the CDR3 reads TGTGCCAGCAGTGTTTTGGGACTAGCATCCAATGAGCAGTTCTTC. This translates into CASSVLGLASNEQFF.

In its sample, this clonotype was seen a few times. This chain connects TRBV6-6 to TRBJ1-4; D may be TRBD1 (5 bases). The CDR3 is 13 amino acids. Germline V gene sequence: CDR1 MNHNY, CDR2 SVGAGI (reference sequence). Trimming stripped 6 bases from V and 3 bases from J, with 8 bases between. The CDR3 reads CASSRAPNEKLFF. The CDR3 DNA sequence: TGTGCCAGCAGCAGGGCCCCTAATGAAAAACTGTTTTTT.

This clonotype was recorded a few times. The genes are TRBV19 and TRBJ2-7, with D perhaps TRBD2 (6 bases). The CDR3 contains 15 residues. The V end was cut by 1 base, the J end by 2 bases, with 12 bases between. CDR1 is LNHDA and CDR2 is SQIVND in the germline V gene (reference sequence). In DNA, the CDR3 is TGTGCCAGTAGTATAGTCAGCGGGCCAACCTACGAGCAGTACTTC. Its protein product is CASSIVSGPTYEQYF.

This clonotype turned up a few times. V is TRBV5-1 and J is TRBJ2-1; 10 positions agree with TRBD2. The junction had 14 bases not matched to a gene; V was cut back by 7 bases and J by 10 bases. CDR3 length equals 15 residues. CDR1 and CDR2 (germline): SGHRS, YFSETQ. The CDR3 nucleotides read TGCGCCAGCTACACAGCGGGAGGGGCCGAAACCGAGCAGTTCTTC. Translating it yields CASYTAGGAETEQFF.

The rearrangement uses TRBV29-1 and TRBJ2-7; 9 positions agree with TRBD1. This CDR3 region has 15 residues. V shed 6 bases, J shed 3 bases, and the junction held 12 bases outside the gene matches. CDR1 and CDR2 (germline): SQVTM, ANQGSEA. The CDR3 bases are TGCAGCGTGTTCCACTCGGGGACAGGGATCTACGAGCAGTACTTC. It is translated as CSVFHSGTGIYEQYF.

This clonotype turned up a few times. Here the CDR3 reads CASSLGVWLGGSYNEQFF. DNA of the CDR3: TGTGCCAGCAGCTTGGGGGTATGGTTGGGCGGGAGTTACAATGAGCAGTTCTTC. The rearrangement uses TRBV5-5 and TRBJ2-1; 7 bases map to TRBD2. V was clipped by 0 bases and J by 4 bases; unmatched bases: 13. In germline, CDR1 is SGHKS, CDR2 YYEKEE (reference sequence). CDR3 length equals 18 residues.

The chain joins TRBV12-3 or TRBV12-4 to TRBJ1-2; 8 bases fit TRBD1. V was pared by 7 bases and J by 8 bases, with 9 bases of the junction left unmatched. The CDR3 is made up of 13 amino acids. CDR3 loop: CASILTGDFGYTF. In nucleotides, the CDR3 is TGTGCCAGCATCCTGACAGGGGACTTCGGCTACACCTTC.

The genes are TRBV30 and TRBJ2-3, with 7 bases matching TRBD1. This CDR3 comprises 15 residues. V lost 1 base, J lost 2 bases, and 6 bases stayed unmatched. Germline V gene sequence: CDR1 GTSNPN, CDR2 SVGIG (reference sequence). The CDR3 sequence: CAWSEGDSLTDTQYF. Here the CDR3 DNA reads TGTGCCTGGAGTGAGGGGGACAGCCTCACAGATACGCAGTATTTT.

V and J are TRBV19 and TRBJ1-5; 8 nucleotides align to TRBD1. The CDR3 sequence is 13 residues long. Trimming cost V 7 bases and J 7 bases; bases outside gene matches: 6. Per the germline V gene, CDR1 is LNHDA and CDR2 is SQIVND (reference sequence). The chain's CDR3 is CASTKTGVQPQHF. The CDR3 DNA follows: TGTGCCAGTACTAAGACAGGGGTCCAGCCCCAGCATTTT.

Many counts were recorded for this clonotype. This chain connects TRBV2 to TRBJ2-3; 11 bases align to TRBD2. Germline V gene sequence: CDR1 SNHLY, CDR2 FYNNEI. This CDR3 comprises 15 residues. J was trimmed by 1 base and V by 6 bases; bases with no gene match: 3. In nucleotides, the CDR3 is TGTGCCAGCAGAGAGGGACTAGCGGGCACAGATACGCAGTATTTT. Its translation: CASREGLAGTDTQYF.

V and J are TRBV7-2 and TRBJ2-3, with D perhaps given as TRBD1 or TRBD2 (5 bases each). This CDR3 is 15 amino acids long. The V and J ends lost 4 bases and 4 bases respectively, with 15 bases between them. Germline CDR1 is SGHTA and CDR2 is FQGNSA. The CDR3 DNA reads as TGTGCCAGCAGCTACGGATCGGGACGGTCAGATACGCAGTATTTT. This sequence encodes CASSYGSGRSDTQYF.

This clonotype was detected ten times or more. This chain uses TRBV28 with TRBJ1-5, with D unclear. The length of the CDR3 is 11 residues. V was pared by 5 bases and J by 11 bases, with 10 bases between. Germline CDR1 MDHEN, CDR2 SYDVKM. The CDR3 nucleotides read TGTGCCAGCAGTATCTCACATGCCCAGCATTTT. Amino acids: CASSISHAQHF. The whole variable domain, remainder taken from reference TRBV28 and TRBJ1-5, is DVKVTQSSRYLVKRTGEKVFLECVQDMDHENMFWYRQDPGLGLRLIYFSYDVKMKEKGDIPEGYSVSREKKERFSLILESASTNQTSMYLCASSISHAQHFGDGTRLSIL.

The V gene is TRBV30, the J gene TRBJ2-2, with 7 bases matching TRBD2. This CDR3 is built from 14 residues. Trimming at V came to 5 bases and at J to 5 bases, leaving 8 bases not matched to a gene. The germline V gene has CDR1 GTSNPN and CDR2 SVGIG (reference sequence). The DNA of the CDR3 is TGTGCCTGGGGGGTGACTAGCAGGACCGGGGAGCTGTTTTTT. Its translation: CAWGVTSRTGELFF.

The chain combines TRBV20-1 with TRBJ2-1, with 9 bases identical to TRBD2. CDR3 size: 15 residues. Germline V gene lookup returns CDR1 DFQATT and CDR2 SNEGSKA (reference sequence). V was pared by 5 bases and J by 9 bases, with 14 bases of the junction left unmatched. CDR3 region: CSAPLAGQRVTEQFF. The CDR3 region has the DNA TGCAGTGCTCCTCTAGCGGGGCAACGAGTTACTGAGCAGTTCTTC.